This is a list of T cell receptor beta chains from one sample in a study of Ad26.COV2.S vaccination and SARS-CoV-2 variants. Generated by immunoSEQ multiplex PCR, the TCRdb table keeps only in-frame clones and is missing some. The sample yields about 350,000 clones, 85% seen once. The sample was peripheral blood, taken in a trial of Ad26.COV2.S vaccine versus placebo. Receptors were obtained from a person between 18 and 59 years old who received the Ad26.COV2.S COVID-19 vaccine or a placebo. Each CDR3 is given with its conserved first and last residue. The D gene is left open where the match is weak. Only some rows state a clone size, as once, few, many or a class for expanded clones.

V gene	CDR3 length	D gene	J gene	clone size	CDR3 DNA	CDR3 protein
TRBV18	13	.	TRBJ1-4	once	TGTGCCAGCTTCAGGGTTACGGGTGAAAAACTGTTTTTT	CASFRVTGEKLFF
TRBV19	12	.	TRBJ1-1	.	TGTGCCAGTACCACAGGGTACACTGAAGCTTTCTTT	CASTTGYTEAFF
TRBV4-3	16	.	TRBJ2-3	.	TGCGCCAGCAGCCAAGACAACACCGTTAGCACAGATACGCAGTATTTT	CASSQDNTVSTDTQYF
TRBV29-1	11	.	TRBJ2-3	once	TGCAGCGGGGACTTCGGATATACGCAGTATTTT	CSGDFGYTQYF
TRBV3-1/TRBV3-2	15	TRBD1	TRBJ1-1	.	TGTGCCAGCAGCTTTGGACAGGGAAAGAACACTGAAGCTTTCTTT	CASSFGQGKNTEAFF
TRBV11-2	13	.	TRBJ1-1	.	TGTGCCAGCAGCGCGACACCGGGACTAAAAGCTTTCTTT	CASSATPGLKAFF
TRBV28	15	.	TRBJ2-5	.	TGTGCCAGCAACCGACTACAGGAGCGACAAGAGACCCAGTACTTC	CASNRLQERQETQYF
TRBV18	14	.	TRBJ1-5	few	TGTGCCAGCTCAAGTGGGACAAGACGGGGGGCCCAGCATTTT	CASSSGTRRGAQHF
TRBV2	14	TRBD1	TRBJ2-5	.	TGTGCCAGCAAGGATACAGGGGGTGTGGAGACCCAGTACTTC	CASKDTGGVETQYF
TRBV2	15	.	TRBJ1-1	many	TGTGCCAGCAGTGAACTTGCGGGAACGAACACTGAAGCTTTCTTT	CASSELAGTNTEAFF
TRBV14	15	TRBD1	TRBJ2-3	.	TGTGCCAGCAGCCCTGGACAGGGTTGGGCCGATACGCAGTATTTT	CASSPGQGWADTQYF
TRBV6-5	16	.	TRBJ2-3	.	TGTGCCAGCAGTTACTCGACGGGGGTTCGCGCAGATACGCAGTATTTT	CASSYSTGVRADTQYF
TRBV4-3	16	.	TRBJ1-2	.	TGCGCCAGCAGCCAAGAGATTGAGGGGCCCAACTATGGCTACACCTTC	CASSQEIEGPNYGYTF
TRBV6-5	14	TRBD1	TRBJ1-2	.	TGTGCCAGCGTACCGATCACAGGGGGCTATGGCTACACCTTC	CASVPITGGYGYTF
TRBV5-4	15	TRBD1	TRBJ2-5	.	TGTGCCAGCAGCTTGGCCGGGACAGGGTCAGAGACCCAGTACTTC	CASSLAGTGSETQYF
TRBV5-5	16	.	TRBJ2-2	few	TGTGCCAGCAGCTCGCCGCTGTCGGGGTACACCGGGGAGCTGTTTTTT	CASSSPLSGYTGELFF
TRBV7-9	16	.	TRBJ1-2	.	TGTGCCAGCAGCTTAATCTCACAGGGCCCAAACTATGGCTACACCTTC	CASSLISQGPNYGYTF